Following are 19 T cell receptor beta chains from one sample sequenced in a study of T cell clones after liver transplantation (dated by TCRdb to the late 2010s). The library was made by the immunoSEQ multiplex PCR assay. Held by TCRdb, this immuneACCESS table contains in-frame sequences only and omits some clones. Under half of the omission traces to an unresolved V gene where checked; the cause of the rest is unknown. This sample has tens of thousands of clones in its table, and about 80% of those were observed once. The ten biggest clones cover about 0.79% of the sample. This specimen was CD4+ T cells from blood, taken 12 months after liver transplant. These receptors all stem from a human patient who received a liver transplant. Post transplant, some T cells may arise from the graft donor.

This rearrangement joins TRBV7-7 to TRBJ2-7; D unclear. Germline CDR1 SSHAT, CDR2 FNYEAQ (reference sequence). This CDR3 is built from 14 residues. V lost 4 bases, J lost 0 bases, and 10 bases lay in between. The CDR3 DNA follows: TGTGCCAGCAGCTATGGCATAAGCTCCTACGAGCAGTACTTC. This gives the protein CASSYGISSYEQYF.

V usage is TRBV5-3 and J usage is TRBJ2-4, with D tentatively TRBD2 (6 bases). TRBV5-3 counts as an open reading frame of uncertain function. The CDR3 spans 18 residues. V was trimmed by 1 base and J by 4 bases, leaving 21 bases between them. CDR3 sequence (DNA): TGTGCCAGAAGCTTGAGTCTCCGGGACTCCTCATCTAAAAACATTCAGTACTTC. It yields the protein CARSLSLRDSSSKNIQYF.

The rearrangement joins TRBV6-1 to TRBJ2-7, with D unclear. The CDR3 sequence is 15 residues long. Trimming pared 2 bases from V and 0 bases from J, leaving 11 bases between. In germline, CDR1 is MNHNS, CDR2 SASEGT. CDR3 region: CASSESVANSYEQYF. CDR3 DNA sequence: TGTGCCAGCAGTGAAAGCGTTGCCAACTCCTACGAGCAGTACTTC.

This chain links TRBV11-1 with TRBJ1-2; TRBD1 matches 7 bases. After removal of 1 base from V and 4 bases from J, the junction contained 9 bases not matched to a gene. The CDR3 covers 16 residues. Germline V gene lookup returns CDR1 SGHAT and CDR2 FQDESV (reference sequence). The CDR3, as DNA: TGTGCCAGCAGCTTAGGCTACCGGGACAGCTTCTATGGCTACACCTTC. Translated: CASSLGYRDSFYGYTF.

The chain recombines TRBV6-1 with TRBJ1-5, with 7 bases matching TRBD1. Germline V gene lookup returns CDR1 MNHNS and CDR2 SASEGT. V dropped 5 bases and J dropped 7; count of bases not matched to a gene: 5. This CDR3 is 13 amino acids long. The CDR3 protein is CASSRGQGQPQHF. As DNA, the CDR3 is TGTGCCAGCAGTAGGGGGCAGGGCCAGCCCCAGCATTTT.

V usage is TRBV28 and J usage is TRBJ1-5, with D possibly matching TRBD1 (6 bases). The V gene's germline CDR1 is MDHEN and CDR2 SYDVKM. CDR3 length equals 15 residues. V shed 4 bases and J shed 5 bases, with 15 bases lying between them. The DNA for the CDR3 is TGTGCCAGCAGTTCCTACAGGGAAGGCGATCAGCCCCAGCATTTT. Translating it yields CASSSYREGDQPQHF.

The CDR3 sequence is CAWRASGPNQPQHF. The CDR3 coding sequence is TGTGCCTGGAGAGCCTCAGGGCCCAATCAGCCCCAGCATTTT. This sequence joins TRBV30 and TRBJ1-5; weak D call: TRBD1 (5 bases). The CDR3 is 14 amino acids. The V gene lost 3 bases and the J gene lost 3 bases, with 12 bases spanning the gap. From germline, CDR1 is GTSNPN and CDR2 SVGIG (reference sequence).

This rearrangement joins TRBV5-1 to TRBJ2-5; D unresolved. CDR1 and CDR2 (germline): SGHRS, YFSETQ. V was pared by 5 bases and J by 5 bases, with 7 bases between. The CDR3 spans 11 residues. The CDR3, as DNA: TGCGCCAGCAGGATTACGGAGACCCAGTACTTC. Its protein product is CASRITETQYF. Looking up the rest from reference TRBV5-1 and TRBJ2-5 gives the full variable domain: KAGVTQTPRYLIKTRGQQVTLSCSPISGHRSVSWYQQTPGQGLQFLFEYFSETQRNKGNFPGRFSGRQFSNSRSEMNVSTLELGDSALYLCASRITETQYFGPGTRLLVL.

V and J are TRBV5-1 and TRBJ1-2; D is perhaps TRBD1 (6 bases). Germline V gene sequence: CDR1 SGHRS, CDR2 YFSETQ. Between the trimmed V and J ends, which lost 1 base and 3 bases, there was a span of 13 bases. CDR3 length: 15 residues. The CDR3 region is CASSLTGKGDYGYTF. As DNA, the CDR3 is TGCGCCAGCAGCTTGACAGGCAAGGGGGACTATGGCTACACCTTC. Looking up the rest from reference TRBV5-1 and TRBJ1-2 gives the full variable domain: KAGVTQTPRYLIKTRGQQVTLSCSPISGHRSVSWYQQTPGQGLQFLFEYFSETQRNKGNFPGRFSGRQFSNSRSEMNVSTLELGDSALYLCASSLTGKGDYGYTFGSGTRLTVV.

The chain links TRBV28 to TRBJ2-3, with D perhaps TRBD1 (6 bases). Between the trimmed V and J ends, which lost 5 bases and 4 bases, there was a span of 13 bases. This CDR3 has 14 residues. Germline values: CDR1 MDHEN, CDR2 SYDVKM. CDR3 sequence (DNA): TGTGCCAGCAGTGCCCAAGGGGGTTCAGATACGCAGTATTTT. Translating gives CASSAQGGSDTQYF.

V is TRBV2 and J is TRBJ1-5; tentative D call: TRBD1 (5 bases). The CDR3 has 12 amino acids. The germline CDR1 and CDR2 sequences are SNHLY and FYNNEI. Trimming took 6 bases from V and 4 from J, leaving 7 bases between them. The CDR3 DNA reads TGTGCCAGCAGCGGACAAAATCAGCCCCAGCATTTT. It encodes CASSGQNQPQHF.

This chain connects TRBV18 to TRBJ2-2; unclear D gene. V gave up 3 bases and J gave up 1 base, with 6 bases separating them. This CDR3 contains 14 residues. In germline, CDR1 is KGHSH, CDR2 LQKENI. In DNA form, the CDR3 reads TGTGCCAGCTCACCTCCAGGGAACACCGGGGAGCTGTTTTTT. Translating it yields CASSPPGNTGELFF.

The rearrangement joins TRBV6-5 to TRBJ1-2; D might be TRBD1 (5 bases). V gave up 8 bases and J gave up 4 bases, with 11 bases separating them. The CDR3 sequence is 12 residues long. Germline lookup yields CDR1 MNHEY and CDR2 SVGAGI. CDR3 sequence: CASSVGGYGYTF. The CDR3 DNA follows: TGTGCCAGCTCGGTCGGGGGCTATGGCTACACCTTC.

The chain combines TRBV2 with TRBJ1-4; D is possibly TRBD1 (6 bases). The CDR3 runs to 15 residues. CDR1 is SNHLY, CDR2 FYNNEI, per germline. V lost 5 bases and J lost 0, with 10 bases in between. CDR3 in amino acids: CASSFGGATNEKLFF. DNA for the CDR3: TGTGCCAGCAGTTTCGGGGGCGCAACTAATGAAAAACTGTTTTTT.

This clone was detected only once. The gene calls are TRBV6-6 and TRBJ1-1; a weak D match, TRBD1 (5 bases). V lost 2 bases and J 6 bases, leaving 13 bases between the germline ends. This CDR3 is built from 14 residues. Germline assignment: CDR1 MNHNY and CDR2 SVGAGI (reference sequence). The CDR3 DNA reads TGTGCCAGCAGTTACGCAGGGTCCTATGCTGAAGCTTTCTTT. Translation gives CASSYAGSYAEAFF.

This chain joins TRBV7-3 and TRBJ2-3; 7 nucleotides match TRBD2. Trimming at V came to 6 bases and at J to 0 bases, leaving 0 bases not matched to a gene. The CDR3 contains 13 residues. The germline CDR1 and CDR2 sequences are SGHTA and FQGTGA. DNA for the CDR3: TGTGCCAGCAGTAGCGGGAGCACAGATACGCAGTATTTT. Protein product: CASSSGSTDTQYF.

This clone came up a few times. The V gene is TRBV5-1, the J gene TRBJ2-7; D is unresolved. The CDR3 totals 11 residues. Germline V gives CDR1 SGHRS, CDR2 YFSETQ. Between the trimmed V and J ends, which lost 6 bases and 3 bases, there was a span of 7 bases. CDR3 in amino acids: CASNSNYEQYF. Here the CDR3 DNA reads TGCGCCAGCAACTCCAACTACGAGCAGTACTTC.

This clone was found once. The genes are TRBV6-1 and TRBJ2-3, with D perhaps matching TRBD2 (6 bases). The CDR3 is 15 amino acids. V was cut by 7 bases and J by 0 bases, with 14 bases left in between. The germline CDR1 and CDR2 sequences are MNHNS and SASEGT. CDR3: CASNGEGTSTDTQYF. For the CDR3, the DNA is TGTGCCAGCAACGGAGAGGGGACTAGCACAGATACGCAGTATTTT.

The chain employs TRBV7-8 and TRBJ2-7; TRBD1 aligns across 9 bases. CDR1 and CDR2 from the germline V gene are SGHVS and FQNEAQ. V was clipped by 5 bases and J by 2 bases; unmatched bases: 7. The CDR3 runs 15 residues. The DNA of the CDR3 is TGTGCCAGCAGCCATCCACGGACAGGGGCCTACGAGCAGTACTTC. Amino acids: CASSHPRTGAYEQYF.